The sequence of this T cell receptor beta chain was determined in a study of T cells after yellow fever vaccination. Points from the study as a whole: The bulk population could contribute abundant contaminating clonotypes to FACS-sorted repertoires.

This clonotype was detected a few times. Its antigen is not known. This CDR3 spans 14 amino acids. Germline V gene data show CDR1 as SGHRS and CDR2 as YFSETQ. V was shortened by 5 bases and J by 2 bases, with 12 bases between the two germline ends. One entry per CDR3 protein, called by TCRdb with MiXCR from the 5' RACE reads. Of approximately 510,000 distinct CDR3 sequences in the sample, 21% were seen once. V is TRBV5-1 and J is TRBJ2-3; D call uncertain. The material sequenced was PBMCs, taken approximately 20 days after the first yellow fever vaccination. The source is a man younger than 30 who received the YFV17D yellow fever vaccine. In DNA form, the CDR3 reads TGCGCCAGCAGAGGCGGACCTGACACAGATACGCAGTATTTT. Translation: CASRGGPDTDTQYF.